The 32 T cell receptor beta chains below were found in one sample sequenced in a study of T cells in Graves' hyperthyroidism and ophthalmopathy. Amplified TCR beta CDR3 regions came from RNA transcripts. The TCR CDR3 was amplified in a first-round RT-PCR using the HTBI primer set. In TCRdb, the multiplex PCR reads were re-called with MiXCR into one record per CDR3 protein. Of a few hundred thousand distinct CDR3 sequences detected, 15% to 19% appear once; the ten largest clones hold around 7.8%. The material sequenced was blood. The receptors stem from a woman aged 25 to 39 with Graves' hyperthyroidism.

This clonotype was seen ten or more times. The J gene is TRBJ2-1, the V gene TRBV7-2, with 13 bases aligning to TRBD2. CDR3 length: 16 amino acids. Germline V gene sequence: CDR1 SGHTA, CDR2 FQGNSA. Trimming at V came to 4 bases and at J to 6 bases, leaving 6 bases not matched to a gene. The CDR3 region has the DNA TGTGCCAGCAGCTCCGCCGGGACTAGCGGGACCAATGAGCAGTTCTTC. Its translation: CASSSAGTSGTNEQFF.

This clonotype was recorded only once. One junction end does not reproduce the germline sequence, and a read error may be involved. The rearrangement links TRBV28 to TRBJ2-1; 10 positions agree with TRBD2. Germline V CDR1 and CDR2: MDHEN, SYDVKM. The CDR3 sequence is 14 residues long. In DNA form, the CDR3 reads TGTGCCAGCAGTTCCAGTAGCGGGAGGAATGAGCAGTCCTTC. As protein: CASSSSSGRNEQSF.

In its sample, this clonotype was seen once. With a much larger clone just one base away, this may be a read error. The CDR3 region is CASSPRGLQETRYF. The CDR3 bases are TGTGCCAGCTCACCAAGGGGGCTACAAGAGACCCGGTACTTC. The chain links TRBV18 to TRBJ2-5, with 7 bases that match TRBD1. This CDR3 contains 14 residues. Per germline, CDR1 KGHSH and CDR2 LQKENI. Full variable domain (remainder filled in from reference TRBV18 and TRBJ2-5): NAGVMQNPRHLVRRRGQEARLRCSPMKGHSHVYWYRQLPEEGLKFMVYLQKENIIDESGMPKERFSAEFPKEGPSILRIQQVVRGDSAAYFCASSPRGLQETRYFGPGTRLLVL.

This clonotype was detected ten times or more. The rearrangement joins TRBV12-3 or TRBV12-4 to TRBJ1-1; no definite D call. Trimming pared 3 bases from V and 2 bases from J, leaving 7 bases between. This CDR3 has 13 amino acids. The CDR3 protein is CASSFIRNTEAFF. In DNA form, the CDR3 reads TGTGCCAGCAGTTTCATCAGAAACACTGAAGCTTTCTTT.

The CDR3 nucleotides read TGCAGTGCTAGAGCGGGTAGCAATCAGCCCCAGCATTTT. This sequence encodes CSARAGSNQPQHF. V usage is TRBV20-1 and J usage is TRBJ1-5; no reliable D call. V shed 1 base and J shed 0 bases, with 4 bases lying between them. The length of the CDR3 is 13 residues. CDR1 and CDR2 from the germline V gene are DFQATT and SNEGSKA (reference sequence).

The sample holds many counts of this clonotype. J is TRBJ2-3 and V is TRBV12-3 or TRBV12-4, with TRBD2 matching over 8 bases. CDR3 length: 16 amino acids. V was pared by 3 bases and J by 0 bases, with 5 bases of the junction left unmatched. The chain's CDR3 is CASSFIAGSSTDTQYF. The CDR3 DNA reads as TGTGCCAGCAGTTTCATAGCGGGGTCTAGCACAGATACGCAGTATTTT.

This chain links TRBV15 with TRBJ2-3; tentatively, D is TRBD2 (5 bases). Trimming pared 0 bases from V and 4 bases from J, leaving 11 bases between. The CDR3 spans 15 residues. Germline V gene sequence: CDR1 LNHNV, CDR2 YYDKDF (reference sequence). The CDR3 is CATSRDRTLADTQYF. CDR3 DNA: TGTGCCACCAGCAGAGATCGGACTCTTGCAGATACGCAGTATTTT.

Comment on this clonotype: A much more abundant neighbour one base away suggests this may be a read error. This sequence joins TRBV27 and TRBJ1-1, with D hard to call. Trimming took 7 bases from V and 7 from J, leaving 19 bases between them. The CDR3 is made up of 14 amino acids. Germline V CDR1 and CDR2: MNHEY, SMNVEV (reference sequence). For the CDR3, the DNA is TGTGCCAGCACCTCGGGCGCTTTGGGGTTTGAAGCTTTCTTT. Protein: CASTSGALGFEAFF.

This clonotype was seen repeatedly, ten times or more. V is TRBV30 and J is TRBJ2-7; 11 bases match TRBD2. The J segment lost 3 bases and the V segment lost 0 bases, leaving 4 bases of the junction unmatched. The germline V gene has CDR1 GTSNPN and CDR2 SVGIG (reference sequence). This CDR3 has 15 residues. CDR3 sequence (DNA): TGTGCCTGGAGTGTTTTCGGGACTAGCGGCTACGAGCAGTACTTC. It yields the protein CAWSVFGTSGYEQYF.

The chain has TRBV6-5 and TRBJ2-2; 11 bases fit TRBD2. V was clipped by 4 bases and J by 14 bases; unmatched bases: 6. In germline, CDR1 is MNHEY, CDR2 SVGAGI. The CDR3 contains 13 residues. CDR3 region: CASSSGLADPLFF. The CDR3 DNA reads as TGTGCCAGCAGTTCGGGACTAGCGGACCCCCTGTTTTTT.

This clonotype has more than one count but fewer than ten. The chain employs TRBV28 and TRBJ1-5, with 8 bases that match TRBD1. CDR3 length: 14 amino acids. V lost 2 bases to trimming and J lost 6 bases; unmatched junction nucleotides: 3. Looked up from germline, CDR1 is MDHEN and CDR2 is SYDVKM. CDR3 in amino acids: CASSLRQGIQPQHF. The CDR3 DNA is TGTGCCAGCAGTTTACGACAGGGGATTCAGCCCCAGCATTTT. Full variable domain (outside the CDR3, taken from reference TRBV28 and TRBJ1-5): DVKVTQSSRYLVKRTGEKVFLECVQDMDHENMFWYRQDPGLGLRLIYFSYDVKMKEKGDIPEGYSVSREKKERFSLILESASTNQTSMYLCASSLRQGIQPQHFGDGTRLSIL.

This clonotype was found many times. The genes are TRBV7-8 and TRBJ2-3, with TRBD2 matching 13 bases. The CDR3 is 18 amino acids. CDR1 and CDR2 (germline): SGHVS, FQNEAQ. J lost 0 bases, V lost 7 bases, and 10 bases had no gene match. The CDR3, as DNA: TGTGCCAGCATCGAGGGACTAGCGGGACCTCCTAGCACAGATACGCAGTATTTT. Protein: CASIEGLAGPPSTDTQYF.

The chain combines TRBV7-3 with TRBJ1-1; D possibly corresponds to TRBD1 (5 bases). The CDR3 covers 13 residues. Trimming removed 4 bases at V and 11 bases at J, with 17 bases between. CDR1 is SGHTA and CDR2 is FQGTGA in the germline V gene. CDR3 protein: CASSYGTGGNAFF. The CDR3 nucleotides read TGTGCCAGCAGCTACGGGACGGGTGGGAATGCTTTCTTT.

This clonotype appeared a few times. V is TRBV6-5 and J is TRBJ2-2, with TRBD2 matching 11 bases. The trim removed 0 bases at V and 7 bases at J, leaving 7 bases unmatched. Germline lookup yields CDR1 MNHEY and CDR2 SVGAGI. There are 17 residues in the CDR3. The CDR3 DNA sequence: TGTGCCAGCAGTTACTCGGTGCTAGCGGGAGGATTCGGGGAGCTGTTTTTT. Translating gives CASSYSVLAGGFGELFF.

This clonotype occurred many times. The chain couples TRBV29-1 to TRBJ2-5, with D tentatively TRBD2 (6 bases). V lost 3 bases to trimming and J lost 5 bases, with 19 bases between them. This CDR3 is 15 amino acids long. Per germline, CDR1 SQVTM and CDR2 ANQGSEA. CDR3 in DNA: TGCAGCGTTGATATCGGGAGAGGGGCCCGGGAGACCCAGTACTTC. It codes for CSVDIGRGARETQYF.

This clonotype was recorded at least ten times. This rearrangement joins TRBV24-1 to TRBJ2-2; TRBD1 agrees at 9 bases. CDR3 length: 18 amino acids. CDR1 is KGHDR and CDR2 is SFDVKD in the germline V gene. Germline trimming cut 0 bases from V and 3 bases from J; bases unmatched to any gene: 7. The CDR3 region has the DNA TGTGCCACCAGTGATTTGCATTGGGGACAGGGCGACACCGGGGAGCTGTTTTTT. This encodes CATSDLHWGQGDTGELFF.

This clonotype appeared many times. The chain uses TRBV5-1 and TRBJ2-4; 9 positions agree with TRBD1. Germline V gene sequence: CDR1 SGHRS, CDR2 YFSETQ. The J segment lost 6 bases and the V segment lost 0 bases, leaving 4 bases of the junction unmatched. The CDR3 contains 15 residues. DNA for the CDR3: TGCGCCAGCAGCTTGGCACCGGGACAGGGAAACATTCAGTACTTC. Encoded protein: CASSLAPGQGNIQYF.

In this sample, this clonotype turned up many times. The J gene is TRBJ1-5, the V gene TRBV10-1, with D perhaps TRBD1 (6 bases). The CDR3 extends over 17 amino acids. V lost 0 bases, J lost 4 bases, and 16 bases lay in between. The germline V gene has CDR1 WNHNN and CDR2 SYGVQD (reference sequence). CDR3 protein: CASSESGAGALNQPQHF. Written as DNA, the CDR3 is TGCGCCAGCAGTGAGTCGGGCGCAGGGGCCCTGAATCAGCCCCAGCATTTT.

The V and J genes are TRBV28 and TRBJ1-4, with a possible D match to TRBD1 (5 bases). This CDR3 has 14 amino acids. The V and J ends lost 5 bases and 5 bases respectively, with 12 bases between them. From germline, CDR1 is MDHEN and CDR2 SYDVKM. The CDR3 coding sequence is TGTGCCAGCAGTGTGACAGCAAGCAATGAAAAACTGTTTTTT. It yields the protein CASSVTASNEKLFF.

This clonotype has at least ten counts. The chain joins TRBV7-2 to TRBJ2-1; D gene ambiguous. CDR1 and CDR2 from the germline V gene are SGHTA and FQGNSA. CDR3 length: 15 residues. V was clipped by 1 base and J by 5 bases, with 12 bases between them. CDR3 protein: CASSLVGLGDNEQFF. CDR3 sequence (DNA): TGTGCCAGCAGCTTAGTAGGGCTAGGAGACAATGAGCAGTTCTTC. The entire variable domain, with the rest obtained from reference TRBV7-2 and TRBJ2-1, is as follows: GAGVSQSPSNKVTEKGKDVELRCDPISGHTALYWYRQSLGQGLEFLIYFQGNSAPDKSGLPSDRFSAERTGGSVSTLTIQRTQQEDSAVYLCASSLVGLGDNEQFFGPGTRLTVL.

This clonotype showed up many times. The CDR3 region is CASSRLAGGSRTDTQYF. The CDR3 bases are TGTGCCAGCAGTCGGCTAGCGGGAGGGTCGCGCACAGATACGCAGTATTTT. The chain uses TRBV2 and TRBJ2-3, with 12 bases identical to TRBD2. Losses at the gene ends were 5 bases for V and 1 base for J; bases not matched to a gene: 7. Germline V gene sequence: CDR1 SNHLY, CDR2 FYNNEI. This CDR3 has 17 residues.

The chain links TRBV19 to TRBJ2-1, with TRBD2 matching over 11 bases. The CDR3 loop spans 16 amino acids. With 6 bases clipped from V and 3 bases from J, the junction kept 7 bases outside the gene matches. CDR1 LNHDA and CDR2 SQIVND come from the germline V gene (reference sequence). The CDR3 sequence: CASRMGLAEDYNEQFF. The CDR3 DNA sequence: TGTGCCAGTAGGATGGGACTAGCGGAGGACTACAATGAGCAGTTCTTC.

The sample holds a few counts of this clonotype. The CDR3 DNA reads TGTGCCAGTAGTAGAGAACTAGCGGGAAACTACGAGCAGTACTTC. It specifies CASSRELAGNYEQYF. The V call is TRBV19, the J call TRBJ2-7, with 10 bases fitting TRBD2. The germline V gene has CDR1 LNHDA and CDR2 SQIVND (reference sequence). V lost 4 bases and J lost 3; bases outside the gene matches: 6. The CDR3 runs to 15 residues.

This clonotype was seen ten or more times. The chain uses TRBV7-2 and TRBJ2-7; the D call may be TRBD1 or TRBD2 (6 bases each). The germline CDR1 and CDR2 sequences are SGHTA and FQGNSA. V lost 1 base and J lost 2, with 12 bases in between. The CDR3 contains 15 residues. This CDR3 reads CASSLGEGGPYEQYF. CDR3 nucleotides: TGTGCCAGCAGCTTAGGAGAGGGGGGCCCCTACGAGCAGTACTTC.

This clonotype was counted ten times or more. The rearrangement uses TRBV5-1 and TRBJ2-1; 7 bases fit TRBD2. Looked up from germline, CDR1 is SGHRS and CDR2 is YFSETQ. Trimming removed 0 bases from V and 6 bases from J; junction bases left unmatched: 9. The CDR3 extends over 16 amino acids. CDR3 sequence: CASSLVLAGFANEQFF. The CDR3 nucleotides are TGCGCCAGCAGCTTGGTATTAGCGGGTTTCGCCAATGAGCAGTTCTTC.

This clonotype was detected many times. The V and J genes are TRBV7-2 and TRBJ2-3; D is uncertain. Per the germline V gene, CDR1 is SGHTA and CDR2 is FQGNSA. This CDR3 spans 11 amino acids. V was pared by 5 bases and J by 2 bases, with 2 bases between. The chain's CDR3 is CASSVTDTQYF. CDR3 coding DNA: TGTGCCAGCAGCGTCACAGATACGCAGTATTTT.

This clonotype was counted ten times or more. The chain combines TRBV18 with TRBJ2-1; tentatively, D is TRBD1 or TRBD2 (5 bases each). Germline V gene data show CDR1 as KGHSH and CDR2 as LQKENI. V lost 4 bases to trimming and J lost 0 bases, with 10 bases between them. The CDR3 sequence is 15 residues long. In nucleotides, the CDR3 is TGTGCCAGCTCACAGGGACCGAGCTCCTACAATGAGCAGTTCTTC. Its protein product is CASSQGPSSYNEQFF.

This clonotype has just a few counts. The J gene is TRBJ2-1, the V gene TRBV11-2; possible D gene TRBD2, 5 bases. V lost 5 bases and J lost 0, with 11 bases in between. CDR3 length equals 15 residues. Germline-derived CDR1 and CDR2 are SGHAT and FQNNGV. The CDR3 region is CASSREGSSYNEQFF. CDR3 DNA sequence: TGTGCCAGCAGCCGGGAAGGCAGCTCCTACAATGAGCAGTTCTTC.

This clonotype was observed at least ten times. CDR3 loop: CSGPTETTDTEAFF. For the CDR3, the DNA is TGCAGTGGCCCGACAGAAACGACCGACACTGAAGCTTTCTTT. The rearrangement joins TRBV20-1 to TRBJ1-1; possible D gene TRBD1, 5 bases. CDR1 is DFQATT, CDR2 SNEGSKA, per germline (reference sequence). CDR3 length: 14 residues. V was shortened by 7 bases and J by 3 bases, with 18 bases between the two germline ends.

The rearrangement joins TRBV28 to TRBJ1-2; the D gene is possibly TRBD1 (6 bases). The germline V gene encodes CDR1 MDHEN and CDR2 SYDVKM. V dropped 2 bases and J dropped 0 bases, with 10 bases sitting between them. There are 15 residues in the CDR3. Here the CDR3 DNA reads TGTGCCAGCAGTTTAGATGGGGGCTCTAACTATGGCTACACCTTC. Its translation is CASSLDGGSNYGYTF.

This clonotype was counted only a few times. This sequence joins TRBV10-1 and TRBJ2-3, with 9 nucleotides matching TRBD2. CDR1 and CDR2 from the germline V gene are WNHNN and SYGVQD (reference sequence). The CDR3 is 19 residues long. With V trimmed by 2 bases and J by 3 bases, 15 bases remained unmatched. Here the CDR3 DNA reads TGCGCCAGCAGTGAGAACGATGAGTTCTGTAGCGGGAGTACAGATACGCAGTATTTT. Protein product: CASSENDEFCSGSTDTQYF.

This clonotype was recorded at least ten times. The chain couples TRBV20-1 to TRBJ2-3, with 13 bases fitting TRBD2. The CDR3 sequence is 15 residues long. Germline CDR1 reads DFQATT; CDR2 reads SNEGSKA (reference sequence). The junction had 2 bases not matched to a gene; V was cut back by 1 base and J by 4 bases. Written as DNA, the CDR3 is TGCAGTGCTAGAGCGACTAGCGGGAGGCCAGATACGCAGTATTTT. Protein: CSARATSGRPDTQYF.